A selection of T cell receptor beta chains follows, all from one sample in a study of CD8 T cells in ankylosing spondylitis. MiXCR was run by TCRdb on the 5' RACE reads, yielding one entry per CDR3 protein. There are under 950,000 distinct CDR3 sequences in the sample; around 20% occur only once, and over 15% lies in the top ten. The sample comprised blood, either unsorted or a sorted T cell fraction (not recorded which). The receptors were gathered from a male donor with ankylosing spondylitis. The CDR3 runs from the conserved cysteine through the conserved F or W. Fields, in order: V gene, D gene, clone size, J gene, CDR3 protein, CDR3 DNA. The D gene is left open where the match is weak. Clone size is shown for a subset of rows, as once, few, many or a class of expanded clone.

TRBV10-3,NA,NA,TRBJ2-2,CAIRRDADLELFF,TGTGCCATCCGAAGGGACGCCGACTTGGAGCTGTTTTTT
TRBV28,TRBD2,NA,TRBJ2-1,CASSPRGLAGAHEQFF,TGTGCCAGCAGTCCCCGGGGACTAGCGGGAGCCCATGAGCAGTTCTTC
TRBV7-2,TRBD1,NA,TRBJ2-3,CASSLQGVDTQYF,TGTGCCAGCAGCTTACAGGGGGTAGATACGCAGTATTTT
TRBV2,TRBD2,few,TRBJ2-1,CASTRREFNDEQFF,TGTGCCAGCACGAGGCGGGAGTTCAACGATGAGCAGTTCTTC
TRBV7-9,NA,NA,TRBJ2-5,CASSLNIGGEETQYF,TGTGCCAGCAGCCTTAATATAGGTGGAGAAGAGACCCAGTACTTC
TRBV25-1,NA,NA,TRBJ2-5,CASSVWRGSETQYF,TGTGCCAGCAGTGTATGGAGAGGTAGTGAGACCCAGTACTTC
TRBV20-1,TRBD1,NA,TRBJ1-5,CSASHRGDQPQHF,TGCAGTGCCTCTCACAGGGGGGATCAGCCCCAGCATTTT
TRBV12-3/TRBV12-4,NA,NA,TRBJ2-7,CASSRRGILYEQYF,TGTGCCAGCAGCCGGCGCGGCATCCTCTACGAGCAGTACTTC
TRBV25-1,TRBD1,few,TRBJ2-7,CASSAAGQGYEQYF,TGTGCCAGCAGTGCTGCTGGACAGGGCTACGAGCAGTACTTC
TRBV12-3/TRBV12-4,NA,NA,TRBJ2-6,CASLPGISSGANVLTF,TGTGCCAGCCTACCGGGAATTAGCTCTGGGGCCAACGTCCTGACTTTC
TRBV2,TRBD1,few,TRBJ1-6,CASSVQGVASPLHF,TGTGCCAGCAGTGTTCAGGGGGTAGCGTCACCCCTCCACTTT
TRBV13,NA,few,TRBJ2-2,CASSLLTGYTGELFF,TGTGCCAGCAGCTTACTCACGGGATACACCGGGGAGCTGTTTTTT
TRBV5-1,NA,few,TRBJ1-1,CASSLAIGPGTEAFF,TGCGCCAGCAGCTTGGCCATAGGTCCTGGTACTGAAGCTTTCTTT
TRBV12-3/TRBV12-4,TRBD1,few,TRBJ1-2,CASSSGQGSGYTF,TGTGCCAGCAGCTCTGGACAGGGAAGCGGCTACACCTTC
TRBV5-1,NA,few,TRBJ1-2,CASSLEGPYGYTF,TGCGCCAGCAGCTTGGAGGGGCCATATGGCTACACCTTC
TRBV7-9,NA,few,TRBJ1-2,CASSSSTGAGYGYTF,TGTGCCAGCAGCTCCTCGACCGGGGCTGGTTATGGCTACACCTTC
TRBV7-8,TRBD1,NA,TRBJ2-7,CASSSPDRAENPSSYEQYF,TGTGCCAGCAGCTCCCCCGACAGGGCCGAGAATCCAAGCTCCTACGAGCAGTACTTC
TRBV29-1,NA,NA,TRBJ2-5,CSVEGGAGDETQYF,TGCAGCGTTGAAGGAGGGGCAGGGGACGAGACCCAGTACTTC
TRBV7-9,TRBD1,NA,TRBJ1-1,CASSLAGGQIKGTEAFF,TGTGCCAGCAGCTTAGCGGGGGGACAGATTAAAGGCACTGAAGCTTTCTTT
TRBV3-1,NA,NA,TRBJ1-1,CASSQPPNTEAFF,TGTGCCAGCAGCCAACCACCCAACACTGAAGCTTTCTTT
TRBV9,TRBD1,many,TRBJ1-1,CASSVVDRGNTEAFF,TGTGCCAGCAGCGTAGTGGACAGGGGAAACACTGAAGCTTTCTTT
TRBV3-1,NA,NA,TRBJ1-5,CASSHMGSNQPQHF,TGTGCCAGCAGCCACATGGGGAGCAATCAGCCCCAGCATTTT
TRBV10-3,NA,NA,TRBJ2-3,CAISPAIDTQYF,TGTGCCATCAGCCCGGCAATCGATACGCAGTATTTT
TRBV6-1,TRBD1,few,TRBJ1-5,CASSTSDRGPNQPQHF,TGTGCCAGCAGCACCTCAGACAGGGGGCCCAATCAGCCCCAGCATTTT
TRBV11-2,NA,few,TRBJ1-1,CASSLGVQEAFF,TGTGCCAGCAGCCTCGGGGTGCAAGAAGCTTTCTTT
TRBV10-2,NA,NA,TRBJ1-1,CASSAQGGLNTEAFF,TGCGCCAGCAGTGCTCAGGGAGGTCTGAACACTGAAGCTTTCTTT
TRBV18,NA,NA,TRBJ1-1,CASSLGAVGEAFF,TGTGCCAGCTCACTCGGGGCCGTAGGTGAAGCTTTCTTT
TRBV7-3,NA,NA,TRBJ2-3,CASSLFAGTDTQYF,TGTGCCAGCAGCTTATTCGCAGGCACAGATACGCAGTATTTT
TRBV10-3,NA,NA,TRBJ2-7,CAIGLFSYEQYF,TGTGCCATTGGACTTTTCTCCTACGAGCAGTACTTC
TRBV11-2,NA,few,TRBJ1-1,CASSRTKNTEAFF,TGTGCCAGCAGTCGGACGAAGAACACTGAAGCTTTCTTT
TRBV11-2,NA,NA,TRBJ2-7,CASSLEGFYVSSYEQYF,TGTGCCAGCAGCTTAGAGGGTTTTTACGTCTCTTCCTACGAGCAGTACTTC
TRBV20-1,NA,NA,TRBJ1-3,CSARRQNSGNTIYF,TGCAGTGCTCGACGACAGAATTCTGGAAACACCATATATTTT
TRBV12-3/TRBV12-4,NA,few,TRBJ2-3,CASSLFVPDTQYF,TGTGCCAGCAGTTTGTTTGTCCCAGATACGCAGTATTTT
TRBV20-1,NA,few,TRBJ2-3,CSARVATSTDTQYF,TGCAGTGCTAGAGTAGCGACAAGCACAGATACGCAGTATTTT
TRBV11-1,NA,few,TRBJ2-3,CASSLAGDIDTQYF,TGTGCCAGCAGCTTAGCGGGGGACATAGATACGCAGTATTTT
TRBV5-1,NA,few,TRBJ2-7,CASSTAASSYEQYF,TGCGCCAGCAGCACCGCGGCCTCCTCCTACGAGCAGTACTTC
TRBV5-1,TRBD1,few,TRBJ2-3,CASSLVDRARTDTQYF,TGCGCCAGCAGCTTGGTAGACAGGGCCCGCACAGATACGCAGTATTTT
TRBV27,NA,few,TRBJ2-5,CASSPRQVTGETQYF,TGTGCCAGCAGTCCCCGCCAGGTAACTGGGGAGACCCAGTACTTC
TRBV7-8,NA,NA,TRBJ2-3,CASSMGPRGQSDTQYF,TGTGCCAGCAGCATGGGGCCCCGAGGACAGTCCGATACGCAGTATTTT
TRBV28,NA,many,TRBJ1-5,CASSFEVWSNQPQHF,TGTGCCAGCAGTTTTGAGGTTTGGAGCAATCAGCCCCAGCATTTT
TRBV20-1,TRBD2,few,TRBJ2-1,CSARRFSGGASNEQFF,TGCAGTGCTAGACGGTTTAGCGGGGGGGCTTCGAATGAGCAGTTCTTC
TRBV5-1,NA,NA,TRBJ2-2,CASSFLGQGTGELFF,TGCGCCAGCAGCTTCCTGGGCCAAGGCACCGGGGAGCTGTTTTTT
TRBV4-2,TRBD2,NA,TRBJ2-7,CASSHLKRETDEQYF,TGTGCCAGCAGCCATCTCAAGCGGGAGACTGACGAGCAGTACTTC
TRBV15,NA,few,TRBJ2-3,CATSRSPKGSTDTQYF,TGTGCCACCAGCAGGTCCCCGAAGGGGAGCACAGATACGCAGTATTTT
TRBV28,NA,few,TRBJ1-1,CASSEPQGLNTEAFF,TGTGCCAGCAGCGAACCACAGGGTCTGAACACTGAAGCTTTCTTT
TRBV5-1,TRBD2,few,TRBJ2-5,CASSPLGGYQETQYF,TGCGCCAGCAGCCCCCTGGGGGGGTACCAAGAGACCCAGTACTTC
TRBV16,NA,NA,TRBJ1-5,CASSQYGVMSNQPQHF,TGTGCCAGCAGCCAATACGGGGTAATGAGCAATCAGCCCCAGCATTTT
TRBV13,NA,few,TRBJ2-1,CASSLGGHYSYNEQFF,TGTGCCAGCAGCCTTGGAGGGCACTACTCCTACAATGAGCAGTTCTTC
TRBV5-1,TRBD1,NA,TRBJ2-5,CASSPDRVLETQYF,TGCGCCAGCAGCCCCGACAGGGTTTTGGAGACCCAGTACTTC
TRBV6-1,TRBD1,NA,TRBJ2-7,CASSVFRGRLEQYF,TGTGCCAGCAGTGTTTTTAGGGGGCGTTTGGAGCAGTACTTC
TRBV7-9,TRBD2,few,TRBJ2-1,CASSLAGTSGPHEQFF,TGTGCCAGCAGCTTAGCCGGGACTAGCGGCCCCCATGAGCAGTTCTTC
TRBV7-6,NA,NA,TRBJ1-5,CASSRLGGQPQHF,TGTGCCAGCAGCCGACTGGGGGGTCAGCCCCAGCATTTT
TRBV4-3,NA,NA,TRBJ2-6,CASSQDGTSGANVLTF,TGCGCCAGCAGCCAAGATGGGACCTCTGGGGCCAACGTCCTGACTTTC
TRBV6-1,NA,NA,TRBJ2-3,CASSERRGSTDTQYF,TGTGCCAGCAGTGAGAGGCGGGGAAGCACAGATACGCAGTATTTT
TRBV29-1,TRBD1,NA,TRBJ2-7,CSVGLQGAAHEQYF,TGCAGCGTGGGCCTACAGGGGGCCGCCCACGAGCAGTACTTC
TRBV7-2,NA,NA,TRBJ2-1,CASSLFTYNEQFF,TGTGCCAGCAGCTTGTTTACCTACAATGAGCAGTTCTTC
TRBV29-1,NA,few,TRBJ2-7,CSVEDPEGRVGEQYF,TGCAGCGTTGAAGATCCCGAGGGCAGGGTGGGCGAGCAGTACTTC
TRBV15,TRBD1,NA,TRBJ2-7,CATSRLIGRQGVNYEQYF,TGTGCCACCAGCAGGCTCATAGGACGACAGGGTGTTAACTACGAGCAGTACTTC
TRBV5-5,NA,NA,TRBJ1-5,CASSQHGGGGEVPQHF,TGTGCCAGCAGCCAGCATGGGGGGGGCGGTGAGGTCCCCCAGCATTTT
TRBV5-1,TRBD2,few,TRBJ2-5,CASSERGETQYF,TGCGCCAGCAGCGAGCGGGGAGAGACCCAGTACTTC